Presented here are 32 T cell receptor beta chains from one specimen sequenced in a study of blood T cell repertoires in COVID-19. Sequencing used immunoSEQ multiplex PCR; TCRdb keeps in-frame clones, though not all of them. Of around 270,000 clones in the sample, around 83% were seen once. Sequenced material: peripheral blood. The origin of the receptors is a woman between 40 and 50 years old who had recovered from COVID-19.

The rearrangement joins TRBV19 to TRBJ1-5; 8 nucleotides agree with TRBD1. The CDR3 has 17 amino acids. V trimming: 3 bases; J trimming: 7 bases; junction bases outside the gene matches: 14. Germline CDR1 and CDR2: LNHDA and SQIVND (reference sequence). Here the CDR3 reads CASSILRAGGAGQPQHF. The CDR3 DNA follows: TGTGCCAGTAGTATCCTCAGAGCAGGGGGCGCAGGACAGCCCCAGCATTTT.

This clone was counted a few times. The chain employs TRBV7-8 and TRBJ1-2; unclear D gene. Trimming cost V 5 bases and J 1 base, with 14 bases left between them. Germline CDR1 and CDR2: SGHVS and FQNEAQ. The CDR3 contains 15 residues. The CDR3 bases are TGTGCCAGCAGCCCGGGTGAGGGTTTTAACTATGGCTACACCTTC. It specifies CASSPGEGFNYGYTF. The full variable domain, in which reference TRBV7-8 and TRBJ1-2 provide the parts outside the CDR3, is GAGVSQSPRYKVAKRGQDVALRCDPISGHVSLFWYQQALGQGPEFLTYFQNEAQLDKSGLPSDRFFAERPEGSVSTLKIQRTQQEDSAVYLCASSPGEGFNYGYTFGSGTRLTVV.

The V and J genes are TRBV7-9 and TRBJ2-7; 7 bases agree with TRBD2. CDR3 size: 15 residues. The V gene's germline CDR1 is SEHNR and CDR2 FQNEAQ (reference sequence). The V segment lost 5 bases and the J segment 2 bases; nucleotides outside the gene matches: 9. The CDR3 protein is CASSRRSGGTYEQYF. Here the CDR3 DNA reads TGTGCCAGCAGCCGGAGGTCGGGGGGAACCTACGAGCAGTACTTC.

The rearrangement uses TRBV3-1 (or the pseudogene TRBV3-2) and TRBJ1-5; D is undetermined. Germline lookup yields CDR1 LGHDT and CDR2 YNNKEL (reference sequence). V shed 2 bases and J shed 6 bases, with 11 bases lying between them. This CDR3 spans 14 amino acids. The CDR3 DNA sequence: TGTGCCAGCAGCCAATCAACGGGGAGTCAGCCCCAGCATTTT. As protein: CASSQSTGSQPQHF.

CDR3 amino acids: CASSRGRGPGVGYTF. CDR3 nucleotides: TGCGCCAGCAGTCGAGGTCGGGGTCCAGGGGTTGGCTACACCTTC. The chain links TRBV23-1 to TRBJ1-2, with D possibly being TRBD1 (6 bases). TRBV23-1 falls under the ORF class, with uncertain function. V was pared by 4 bases and J by 7 bases, with 19 bases between. This CDR3 is built from 15 residues.

The chain links TRBV6-2 or TRBV6-3 to TRBJ2-1, with 9 bases matching TRBD1. J gave up 12 bases and V 2 bases, and 5 bases lay outside the gene matches. This CDR3 is built from 13 residues. CDR1 and CDR2 (germline): MNHEY, SVGEGT. In nucleotides, the CDR3 is TGTGCCAGCAGTTACGCGGGGACAGGGCTGCAGTTCTTC. This codes for CASSYAGTGLQFF.

The chain has TRBV6-5 and TRBJ1-5; D is unresolved. CDR3 size: 15 residues. From germline, CDR1 is MNHEY and CDR2 SVGAGI. V was cut by 0 bases and J by 4 bases, with 10 bases left in between. This CDR3 is CASSYSFRGNQPQHF. Written as DNA, the CDR3 is TGTGCCAGCAGTTACTCTTTCCGAGGGAATCAGCCCCAGCATTTT.

This clone was detected a few times. The chain couples TRBV7-9 to TRBJ1-5, with TRBD1 matching over 8 bases. V dropped 1 base and J dropped 5; count of bases not matched to a gene: 7. The CDR3 runs 16 residues. Per germline, CDR1 SEHNR and CDR2 FQNEAQ (reference sequence). The CDR3 sequence: CASSLVGRDRHQPQHF. CDR3 sequence (DNA): TGTGCCAGCAGCTTAGTCGGCAGGGACAGGCATCAGCCCCAGCATTTT.

The J gene is TRBJ1-5, the V gene TRBV13; D call uncertain. Trimming removed 3 bases at V and 1 base at J, with 10 bases between. Germline CDR1 is PRHDT and CDR2 is FYEKMQ (reference sequence). The CDR3 totals 15 residues. This CDR3 reads CASSFRDPSNQPQHF. CDR3 coding DNA: TGTGCCAGCAGCTTTCGGGATCCCAGCAATCAGCCCCAGCATTTT.

This clone was found a few times. The rearrangement links TRBV28 to TRBJ1-5; 9 bases match TRBD1. The CDR3 sequence is 14 residues long. CDR1 is MDHEN and CDR2 is SYDVKM in the germline V gene. J lost 5 bases, V lost 3 bases, and 2 bases had no gene match. This CDR3 reads CASSFGTGHQPQHF. DNA for the CDR3: TGTGCCAGCAGTTTCGGGACAGGGCATCAGCCCCAGCATTTT.

Regarding this clone: The same CDR3 can be traced to other DNA sequences in this sample. The chain employs TRBV7-9 and TRBJ1-6; D perhaps matches TRBD1 (5 bases). Trimming took 5 bases from V and 1 from J, leaving 12 bases between them. Germline-derived CDR1 and CDR2 are SEHNR and FQNEAQ (reference sequence). The CDR3 runs 16 residues. The CDR3 sequence: CASSLGGGSYNSPLHF. CDR3 nucleotides: TGTGCCAGCAGCCTCGGGGGGGGATCCTATAATTCACCCCTCCACTTT.

The chain is built from TRBV5-1 and TRBJ2-7, with a tentative D call TRBD1 (5 bases). V gave up 2 bases and J gave up 5 bases, with 14 bases separating them. Germline CDR1 and CDR2: SGHRS and YFSETQ. The CDR3 is 14 residues long. CDR3 nucleotide sequence: TGCGCCAGCAGCTTATCACCAAGGGGCCACGAGCAGTACTTC. Translating it yields CASSLSPRGHEQYF.

The chain recombines TRBV9 with TRBJ1-3, with 7 bases aligning to TRBD1. V was pared by 1 base and J by 2 bases, with 6 bases of the junction left unmatched. Germline lookup yields CDR1 SGDLS and CDR2 YYNGEE. The CDR3 runs to 16 residues. The CDR3 DNA follows: TGTGCCAGCAGCGTATCCCCGACAGGGACTGGAAACACCATATATTTT. It specifies CASSVSPTGTGNTIYF.

This chain connects TRBV20-1 to TRBJ2-1; TRBD2 aligns across 12 bases. The V and J ends lost 3 bases and 3 bases, in that order; junction bases with no gene match: 6. The germline V gene has CDR1 DFQATT and CDR2 SNEGSKA (reference sequence). The CDR3 has 16 residues. CDR3 nucleotides: TGCAGTGCTAGTGGGGGACTAGCGGGCCTCTACAATGAGCAGTTCTTC. Its protein is CSASGGLAGLYNEQFF.

The J gene is TRBJ1-1, the V gene TRBV9; the match to TRBD1 covers 10 bases. The CDR3 spans 13 residues. Germline-derived CDR1 and CDR2 are SGDLS and YYNGEE. With 4 bases clipped from V and 9 bases from J, the junction kept 6 bases outside the gene matches. In nucleotides, the CDR3 is TGTGCCAGCAGCCAGGGACAGGGGCTTCAAGCTTTCTTT. It encodes CASSQGQGLQAFF.

The CDR3 loop is CASSQEIAFVGNARNEQYF. The CDR3 DNA reads TGCGCCAGCAGCCAAGAAATAGCTTTCGTAGGTAACGCTAGGAACGAGCAGTACTTC. The chain uses TRBV4-1 and TRBJ2-7; D is uncertain. Trimming removed 0 bases at V and 5 bases at J, with 26 bases between. Germline CDR1 and CDR2: MGHRA and YSYEKL. The CDR3 loop spans 19 amino acids.

The sample holds a few counts of this clone. The CDR3 is CASSLGQGSGYTF. In DNA, the CDR3 is TGTGCCAGCAGTTTAGGCCAGGGAAGCGGCTACACCTTC. This chain connects TRBV12-3 or TRBV12-4 to TRBJ1-2, with D possibly TRBD1 on 5 matching bases. Trimming cost V 1 base and J 8 bases, with 11 bases left between them. The CDR3 contains 13 residues.

The chain combines TRBV5-1 with TRBJ2-7, with 12 bases aligning to TRBD1. Germline CDR1 reads SGHRS; CDR2 reads YFSETQ. The junction had 5 bases not matched to a gene; V was cut back by 5 bases and J by 5 bases. This CDR3 is built from 14 residues. The CDR3 region has the DNA TGCGCCAGCAGGCCGGGACAGGGGGCCGACGAGCAGTACTTC. This translates into CASRPGQGADEQYF.

The chain carries TRBV28 and TRBJ2-7; D unclear. The CDR3 has 11 residues. V lost 5 bases to trimming and J lost 6 bases, with 8 bases between them. Germline assignment: CDR1 MDHEN and CDR2 SYDVKM. CDR3 loop: CASSTGFEQYF. The CDR3 DNA sequence: TGTGCCAGCAGTACGGGTTTCGAGCAGTACTTC.

The CDR3 region is CAWRTYPAGDRIGYTF. As DNA, the CDR3 is TGTGCCTGGAGGACCTATCCGGCAGGGGATCGTATTGGCTACACCTTC. The chain joins TRBV30 to TRBJ1-2; D might be TRBD1 (6 bases). Trimming took off 3 bases at V and 7 bases at J, with 24 bases between the two ends. This CDR3 region has 16 residues. Germline CDR1 reads GTSNPN; CDR2 reads SVGIG (reference sequence).

The chain uses TRBV11-2 and TRBJ1-4; D unclear. V lost 4 bases and J 2 bases, leaving 8 bases between the germline ends. Germline V CDR1 and CDR2: SGHAT, FQNNGV. The CDR3 totals 14 residues. CDR3 loop: CASSSSRTNEKLFF. Here the CDR3 DNA reads TGTGCCAGCAGCTCCAGCAGGACTAATGAAAAACTGTTTTTT.

The V call is TRBV30, the J call TRBJ1-5; 8 positions match TRBD1. The germline CDR1 and CDR2 sequences are GTSNPN and SVGIG (reference sequence). V was pared by 1 base and J by 5 bases, with 4 bases of the junction left unmatched. The CDR3 runs 14 residues. The CDR3 region has the DNA TGTGCCTGGAGTGGACAGGGGCGAGATCAGCCCCAGCATTTT. This gives the protein CAWSGQGRDQPQHF.

This rearrangement joins TRBV3-1 (or the pseudogene TRBV3-2) to TRBJ1-3; D not resolved. Germline V CDR1 and CDR2: LGHDT, YNNKEL (reference sequence). This CDR3 region has 13 residues. The DNA for the CDR3 is TGTCCCACCACACACGACTCTGGAAACACCATATATTTT. It is translated as CPTTHDSGNTIYF.

The rearrangement links TRBV19 to TRBJ1-1; D unclear. Trimming shortened V by 7 bases and J by 7 bases, and 16 bases separated the two germline ends. This CDR3 contains 13 residues. Germline values: CDR1 LNHDA, CDR2 SQIVND (reference sequence). The CDR3 DNA is TGTGCCAGTACCCCGGCCTGGAGGGATGAAGCTTTCTTT. This encodes CASTPAWRDEAFF.

The chain uses TRBV2 and TRBJ1-5, with D possibly being TRBD1 (5 bases). Germline CDR1 is SNHLY and CDR2 is FYNNEI. Trimming pared 2 bases from V and 6 bases from J, leaving 11 bases between. The CDR3 length is 14 residues. The CDR3 reads CASSERTGTQPQHF. In nucleotides, the CDR3 is TGTGCCAGCAGTGAAAGAACAGGAACTCAGCCCCAGCATTTT.

This CDR3 is CASSGQAEKLFF. The CDR3 coding sequence is TGTGCCAGCTCGGGACAGGCTGAAAAACTGTTTTTT. This rearrangement joins TRBV18 to TRBJ1-4; 8 bases are shared with TRBD1. The J segment lost 7 bases and the V segment lost 6 bases, leaving 1 base of the junction unmatched. Germline lookup yields CDR1 KGHSH and CDR2 LQKENI. CDR3 length equals 12 residues.

V is TRBV18 and J is TRBJ2-7; D ambiguous. V lost 3 bases, J lost 2 bases, and 11 bases lay in between. Germline V CDR1 and CDR2: KGHSH, LQKENI. This CDR3 is 14 amino acids long. CDR3 region: CASSPISDTYEQYF. CDR3 DNA: TGTGCCAGCTCACCGATCAGTGATACCTACGAGCAGTACTTC.

This clone has just a few counts. The chain links TRBV11-2 to TRBJ1-1; no definite D call. Germline V gives CDR1 SGHAT, CDR2 FQNNGV. This CDR3 has 13 residues. Trimming removed 5 bases from V and 1 base from J, with 8 bases in between. CDR3 loop: CASSGRGNTEAFF. CDR3 nucleotides: TGTGCCAGCAGCGGACGGGGGAACACTGAAGCTTTCTTT.

V is TRBV7-9 and J is TRBJ1-2; 8 positions agree with TRBD1. The V gene's germline CDR1 is SEHNR and CDR2 FQNEAQ (reference sequence). After removal of 5 bases from V and 4 bases from J, the junction contained 9 bases not matched to a gene. This CDR3 has 15 residues. This CDR3 reads CASSAPDRASYGYTF. The CDR3 bases are TGTGCCAGCAGCGCACCGGACAGGGCGAGCTATGGCTACACCTTC.

This chain connects TRBV5-4 to TRBJ2-1; 8 bases are shared with TRBD1. J was trimmed by 10 bases and V by 4 bases; bases with no gene match: 4. Looked up from germline, CDR1 is SGHNT and CDR2 is YYREEE (reference sequence). CDR3 size: 12 residues. DNA for the CDR3: TGTGCCAGCAGCATCGACAGGGGCGAGCAGTTCTTC. Translation gives CASSIDRGEQFF. Using reference TRBV5-4 and TRBJ2-1 for the parts outside the CDR3, the full variable domain is ETGVTQSPTHLIKTRGQQVTLRCSSQSGHNTVSWYQQALGQGPQFIFQYYREEENGRGNFPPRFSGLQFPNYSSELNVNALELDDSALYLCASSIDRGEQFFGPGTRLTVL.

The chain links TRBV4-1 to TRBJ1-2; tentatively, D is TRBD1 (5 bases). The germline CDR1 and CDR2 sequences are MGHRA and YSYEKL. Trimming stripped 2 bases from V and 3 bases from J, with 10 bases between. CDR3 length equals 14 residues. The CDR3 DNA follows: TGCGCCAGCAGCCAAATTCAGGGTGACTATGGCTACACCTTC. It yields the protein CASSQIQGDYGYTF.

In DNA, the CDR3 is TGTGCCAGCAGCAATAGGGGTATCTACAATGAGCAGTTCTTC. Amino acids: CASSNRGIYNEQFF. V usage is TRBV5-6 and J usage is TRBJ2-1, with a weak D call TRBD1 (5 bases). Germline-derived CDR1 and CDR2 are SGHDT and YYEEEE. V dropped 4 bases and J dropped 3 bases, with 11 bases sitting between them. The CDR3 totals 14 residues.